The clone carrying this T cell receptor beta chain was counted a few times. Its antigen is as yet unknown. A junction end diverges from the germline sequence, so it may reflect a read error. Co-extracted RNA and DNA came from approximately 20-30 mg of unsorted bulk tissue. Patients had primary liver carcinoma treated by surgical resection. These data are taken from a study of tumor-infiltrating lymphocytes in primary liver carcinoma. Background on the study: Men and women, 30 to 69 years of age, made up the patients.

This CDR3 has 15 amino acids. The germline CDR1 and CDR2 sequences are LNHDA and SQIVND (reference sequence). Broader study findings: Tumor region pairs overlapped more than did tumor-adjacent and tumor-blood pairs. Blood fell significantly below tumors in its top-250-clone fraction (p = 0.039).

Total RNA amounting to around 540 ng was the source from which TCR beta cDNA was made with a constant-region primer. Amplification in three nested multiplex PCR rounds with slightly modified ARM-PCR gave rise to TCR beta libraries. Primers for the first two PCR rounds were TRBV1-TRBV30 forward primers and a C-beta reverse primer (10 cycles per round). TCRdb processed the multiplex PCR reads anew with MiXCR; each CDR3 protein has one entry. There are about 120,000 distinct CDR3 sequences in the sample; approximately 71% occur only once, and roughly 7.3% lies in the top ten. Material: tumor-adjacent normal liver tissue. This sequence was found in a woman aged 55-75 years with primary liver carcinoma and hepatitis B virus infection. The genes are TRBV19 and TRBJ2-7; 9 positions match TRBD2. In DNA, the CDR3 is TGTGCCAGTAGTATAAAAGCGGGAGGTTCCTATGAGCAGTACTTC. Amino acid sequence: CASSIKAGGSYEQYF. Drawing the rest from reference TRBV19 and TRBJ2-7, the complete variable domain is DGGITQSPKYLFRKEGQNVTLSCEQNLNHDAMYWYRQDPGQGLRLIYYSQIVNDFQKGDIAEGYSVSREKKESFPLTVTSAQKNPTAFYLCASSIKAGGSYEQYFGPGTRLTVT.